This T cell receptor (beta chain) emerged from a study of blood T cell repertoires in COVID-19. Study background: The samples span acute and convalescent COVID-19 from the United States, Italy and Spain. The cDNA or gDNA used as material had been derived from T cells, B-cell-depleted T cells, or PBMCs.

The V end lost 6 bases, the J end lost 5 bases, and 13 bases lay between the germline ends. This CDR3 is built from 13 residues. Germline values: CDR1 SGHNT, CDR2 YENEEA. This clone occurred once. Sequenced by immunoSEQ multiplex PCR; TCRdb stores in-frame clones only, minus some. The table lists around 270,000 clones, roughly 89% of them singletons, with about 1.6% in the top ten. The clonotype comes from a woman between 35 and 50 years old who had recovered from COVID-19. The specimen was peripheral blood. The chain is built from TRBV11-3 and TRBJ2-5; no clear D. CDR3 nucleotides: TGTGCCAGCAGTCTAGATACCGCGGAGACCCAGTACTTC. Translating gives CASSLDTAETQYF.